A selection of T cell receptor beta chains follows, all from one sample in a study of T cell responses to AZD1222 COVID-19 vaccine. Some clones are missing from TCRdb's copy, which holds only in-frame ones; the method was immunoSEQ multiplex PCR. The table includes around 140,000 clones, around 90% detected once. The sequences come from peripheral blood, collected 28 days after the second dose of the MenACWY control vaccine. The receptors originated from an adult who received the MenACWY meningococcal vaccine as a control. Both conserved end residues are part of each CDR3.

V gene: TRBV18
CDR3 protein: CASSTGADTQYF

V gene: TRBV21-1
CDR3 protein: CASSNTNRAFNEQYF

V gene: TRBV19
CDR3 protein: CASSRALAGGEQYF

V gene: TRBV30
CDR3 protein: CAWSPDSLYNEQFF

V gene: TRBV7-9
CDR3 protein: CASSLHRLAGGFDEQYF

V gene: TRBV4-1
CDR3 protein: CASSQAAPGTGGLRAEAFF

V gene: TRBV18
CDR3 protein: CASSPGTGGEETQYF

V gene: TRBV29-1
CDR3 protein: CSVSPGPTYEQYF

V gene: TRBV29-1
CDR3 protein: CSVLGSGEDYGYTF

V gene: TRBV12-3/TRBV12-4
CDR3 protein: CASSSPGYNEQFF

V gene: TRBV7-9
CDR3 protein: CASSLAEGGEKHF

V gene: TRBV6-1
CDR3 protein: CASSEGGFVSGYTF

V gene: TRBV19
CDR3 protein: CASSMFGTASYEQYF

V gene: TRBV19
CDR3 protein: CASTPGGAKNIQYF

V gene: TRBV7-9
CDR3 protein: CASSLNTNQETQYF

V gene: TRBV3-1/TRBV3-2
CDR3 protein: CASSQAQGQETQYF

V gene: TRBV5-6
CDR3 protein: CASKRQGIDTIYF

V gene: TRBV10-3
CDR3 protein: CAISESISQAGQPQHF

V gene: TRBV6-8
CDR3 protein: CASSSFSGRRSWQPQHF